The 32 T cell receptor beta chains presented below share a single source sample, sequenced in a study of blood T cell repertoires in COVID-19. The method was immunoSEQ multiplex PCR; TCRdb's version includes in-frame clones alone and lacks a portion of them. The sample carries about 300,000 clones, about 82% recorded once. The sample comprised peripheral blood. These receptors were taken from a woman between 50 and 59 years old with acute or convalescent COVID-19.

This clone was observed once. This rearrangement joins TRBV18 to TRBJ1-6; the D gene is possibly TRBD1 (6 bases). The V gene's germline CDR1 is KGHSH and CDR2 LQKENI. This CDR3 comprises 15 residues. V dropped 3 bases and J dropped 9 bases, with 15 bases sitting between them. The CDR3 nucleotides are TGTGCCAGCTCACCTATGGACAGTGCGGGTTCACCCCTCCACTTT. This sequence encodes CASSPMDSAGSPLHF.

This clone was counted a single time. The V and J genes are TRBV6-6 and TRBJ1-3, with 7 bases matching TRBD1. This CDR3 is 15 amino acids long. Germline V gene sequence: CDR1 MNHNY, CDR2 SVGAGI (reference sequence). The V segment lost 7 bases and the J segment 4 bases; nucleotides outside the gene matches: 10. The CDR3 loop reads CASTPSQGDGNTIYF. CDR3 sequence (DNA): TGTGCCAGCACTCCATCTCAGGGGGACGGAAACACCATATATTTT.

The chain is built from TRBV6-6 and TRBJ2-7; 11 bases line up with TRBD1. J lost 5 bases, V lost 5 bases, and 5 bases had no gene match. Germline V lookup: CDR1 MNHNY, CDR2 SVGAGI (reference sequence). The CDR3 sequence is 14 residues long. The CDR3 nucleotides read TGTGCCAGCAGTAACGGACAGGGGGCGGACGAGCAGTACTTC. Amino acids: CASSNGQGADEQYF.

This sequence joins TRBV6-5 and TRBJ2-1; maybe TRBD1 (6 bases). CDR1 is MNHEY and CDR2 is SVGAGI in the germline V gene. The CDR3 covers 15 residues. The V end was cut by 6 bases, the J end by 7 bases, with 19 bases between. The DNA for the CDR3 is TGTGCCAGCAGCCAGAAACTGACAGGAAAAAATGAGCAGTTCTTC. This gives the protein CASSQKLTGKNEQFF.

In DNA form, the CDR3 reads TGTGCCAGCAGCTTGGTACGAGGCCCGGTCAACGAGCAGTACTTC. Amino acids: CASSLVRGPVNEQYF. The chain employs TRBV5-4 and TRBJ2-7; D not resolved. This CDR3 spans 15 amino acids. Trimming took 0 bases from V and 5 from J, leaving 15 bases between them. Per germline, CDR1 SGHNT and CDR2 YYREEE (reference sequence).

This chain connects TRBV13 to TRBJ2-7, with 12 bases identical to TRBD2. Trimming at V came to 5 bases and at J to 6 bases, leaving 8 bases not matched to a gene. The CDR3 has 15 amino acids. Per germline, CDR1 PRHDT and CDR2 FYEKMQ (reference sequence). For the CDR3, the DNA is TGTGCCAGCAGCCGCACGACTAGCGGGAGTGTCGAGCAGTACTTC. It specifies CASSRTTSGSVEQYF.

As DNA, the CDR3 is TGTGCCAGCTCAGAGGAGGCTCATAGCAATCAGCCCCAGCATTTT. This encodes CASSEEAHSNQPQHF. The chain combines TRBV18 with TRBJ1-5; D is uncertain. CDR3 length equals 15 residues. Per the germline V gene, CDR1 is KGHSH and CDR2 is LQKENI. With 5 bases removed from V and 0 bases from J, the gap between germline ends came to 11 bases.

The count of this clone is one. The CDR3 reads CASSWTGRSSYEQYF. CDR3 nucleotide sequence: TGTGCCAGCAGCTGGACAGGGCGGAGCTCCTACGAGCAGTACTTC. The chain joins TRBV3-1 (or the pseudogene TRBV3-2) to TRBJ2-7; 8 bases map to TRBD1. The CDR3 covers 15 residues. Germline V gene sequence: CDR1 LGHDT, CDR2 YNNKEL (reference sequence). The junction had 6 bases not matched to a gene; V was cut back by 5 bases and J by 0 bases.

V gene TRBV28 combines with J gene TRBJ2-5, with TRBD2 as a possible D gene (6 bases). Germline CDR1 and CDR2: MDHEN and SYDVKM. This CDR3 contains 14 residues. V lost 5 bases, J lost 4 bases, and 14 bases lay in between. The CDR3 DNA is TGTGCCAGCAGTCTCGGCGGGGAGCCAGAGACCCAGTACTTC. It encodes CASSLGGEPETQYF. Full variable domain (rest looked up from reference TRBV28 and TRBJ2-5): DVKVTQSSRYLVKRTGEKVFLECVQDMDHENMFWYRQDPGLGLRLIYFSYDVKMKEKGDIPEGYSVSREKKERFSLILESASTNQTSMYLCASSLGGEPETQYFGPGTRLLVL.

The gene calls are TRBV27 and TRBJ2-1, with 8 bases lining up with TRBD2. There are 14 residues in the CDR3. V lost 8 bases and J lost 5; bases outside the gene matches: 8. Germline lookup yields CDR1 MNHEY and CDR2 SMNVEV (reference sequence). This chain's CDR3 is CASHRLASNNEQFF. In DNA form, the CDR3 reads TGTGCCAGCCATAGACTAGCGTCAAACAATGAGCAGTTCTTC.

The CDR3 coding sequence is TGTGCCAGCAGCTTGCCTCATGCTGCCCACAGGGTCGGAAACACCATATATTTT. Its translation is CASSLPHAAHRVGNTIYF. This sequence joins TRBV28 and TRBJ1-3; perhaps TRBD1 as D (6 bases). Germline CDR1 reads MDHEN; CDR2 reads SYDVKM. There are 18 residues in the CDR3. Trimming removed 6 bases at V and 4 bases at J, with 25 bases between.

The rearrangement joins TRBV11-1 to TRBJ1-2; 10 bases are shared with TRBD1. V was clipped by 5 bases and J by 8 bases; unmatched bases: 11. Germline CDR1 is SGHAT and CDR2 is FQDESV (reference sequence). The CDR3 is 15 residues long. The CDR3 nucleotides read TGTGCCAGCAGCGTCGCCGGGACAGGGGAGGAAGGCTACACCTTC. Translated, it gives CASSVAGTGEEGYTF.

V gene TRBV3-1 (or the pseudogene TRBV3-2) combines with J gene TRBJ2-7, with 9 bases aligning to TRBD2. The CDR3 has 14 residues. With 4 bases clipped from V and 1 base from J, the junction kept 2 bases outside the gene matches. Germline V gene data show CDR1 as LGHDT and CDR2 as YNNKEL (reference sequence). The CDR3 region has the DNA TGTGCCAGCAGCCTAGCGGGAGCGTCCTACGAGCAGTACTTC. Its protein is CASSLAGASYEQYF.

Worth noting for this clone: Other DNA sequences of this sample code for an identical CDR3. The chain carries TRBV19 and TRBJ1-5; weak D call: TRBD1 (6 bases). CDR3 length: 13 amino acids. V shed 4 bases and J shed 2 bases, with 6 bases lying between them. CDR1 and CDR2 from the germline V gene are LNHDA and SQIVND (reference sequence). The CDR3 DNA reads TGTGCCAGTAGTAGACAGGGCAATCAGCCCCAGCATTTT. Translating gives CASSRQGNQPQHF.

A word on this clone: The sample carries other DNA sequences with the same CDR3. The chain has TRBV4-1 and TRBJ2-5, with 7 bases identical to TRBD1. The junction had 4 bases not matched to a gene; V was cut back by 1 base and J by 5 bases. This CDR3 is 14 amino acids long. The germline gives CDR1 MGHRA, CDR2 YSYEKL. The CDR3: CASSQGGTAETQYF. As DNA, the CDR3 is TGCGCCAGCAGCCAAGGGGGGACAGCCGAGACCCAGTACTTC.

This clone appeared once. The CDR3, as DNA: TGTGCCACCAGCGAGACAGCCACGCGCCGGACTAGCGGGGAAAACATTCAGTACTTC. This codes for CATSETATRRTSGENIQYF. The chain uses TRBV15 and TRBJ2-4; 12 bases agree with TRBD2. The CDR3 runs 19 residues. V lost 5 bases and J lost 5; bases outside the gene matches: 16. The V gene's germline CDR1 is LNHNV and CDR2 YYDKDF (reference sequence).

The rearrangement joins TRBV6-1 to TRBJ1-1; D gene ambiguous. CDR3 length: 15 amino acids. Trimming removed 3 bases at V and 2 bases at J, with 13 bases between. Germline V gene lookup returns CDR1 MNHNS and CDR2 SASEGT. The CDR3: CASSDRGLGNTEAFF. The CDR3 DNA reads TGTGCCAGCAGTGATCGAGGGTTAGGTAACACTGAAGCTTTCTTT.

This chain uses TRBV28 with TRBJ2-7, with D tentatively TRBD1 (5 bases). Germline V gene data show CDR1 as MDHEN and CDR2 as SYDVKM. Trimming left V 4 bases short and J 3 bases short, with 16 bases between. CDR3 length equals 15 residues. CDR3 coding DNA: TGTGCCAGCAGTTCCCCAGCAGGGTGGCACTACGAGCAGTACTTC. Amino acid sequence: CASSSPAGWHYEQYF.

The rearrangement joins TRBV5-5 to TRBJ2-1; perhaps TRBD1 as D (5 bases). This CDR3 is built from 15 residues. With 0 bases removed from V and 0 bases from J, the gap between germline ends came to 7 bases. CDR1 and CDR2 from the germline V gene are SGHKS and YYEKEE (reference sequence). The CDR3 reads CASSLDRPSYNEQFF. The CDR3 region has the DNA TGTGCCAGCAGCTTGGACAGGCCCTCCTACAATGAGCAGTTCTTC. Variable domain in full (rest from reference TRBV5-5 and TRBJ2-1): DAGVTQSPTHLIKTRGQQVTLRCSPISGHKSVSWYQQVLGQGPQFIFQYYEKEERGRGNFPDRFSARQFPNYSSELNVNALLLGDSALYLCASSLDRPSYNEQFFGPGTRLTVL.

The chain is built from TRBV18 and TRBJ2-1; 8 bases match TRBD1. Germline V gene data show CDR1 as KGHSH and CDR2 as LQKENI. The CDR3 loop spans 17 amino acids. V shed 1 base, J shed 4 bases, and the junction held 9 bases outside the gene matches. The CDR3 sequence is CASSPRSGTGGYNEQFF. DNA for the CDR3: TGTGCCAGCTCACCACGGTCAGGGACAGGTGGTTACAATGAGCAGTTCTTC.

This clone was seen a few times. This CDR3 is also generated by other DNA sequences in the sample. CDR3 region: CASESGTNDNEQFF. Written as DNA, the CDR3 is TGTGCCAGCGAATCCGGGACTAATGACAATGAGCAGTTCTTC. The chain joins TRBV2 to TRBJ2-1; 7 bases fit TRBD2. Germline-derived CDR1 and CDR2 are SNHLY and FYNNEI. Trimming cost V 8 bases and J 5 bases; bases outside gene matches: 9. The CDR3 has 14 residues.

The chain links TRBV2 to TRBJ1-3; 7 bases match TRBD1. The germline V gene has CDR1 SNHLY and CDR2 FYNNEI. This CDR3 spans 14 amino acids. Germline trimming cut 5 bases from V and 3 bases from J; bases unmatched to any gene: 4. The CDR3 spells CASSQQGNGNTIYF. CDR3 nucleotides: TGTGCCAGCAGTCAACAGGGGAATGGAAACACCATATATTTT.

V is TRBV27 and J is TRBJ1-2; D might be TRBD1 (6 bases). Germline V gives CDR1 MNHEY, CDR2 SMNVEV (reference sequence). V was pared by 4 bases and J by 4 bases, with 10 bases between. The CDR3 contains 13 residues. The CDR3 spells CASSSARGYGYTF. DNA for the CDR3: TGTGCCAGCAGTTCAGCCAGGGGCTATGGCTACACCTTC.

This chain links TRBV7-2 with TRBJ2-1; 7 positions agree with TRBD2. The CDR3 has 16 amino acids. Germline lookup yields CDR1 SGHTA and CDR2 FQGNSA. Germline trimming cut 0 bases from V and 3 bases from J; bases unmatched to any gene: 5. The CDR3 here is CASSLAGVAGYNEQFF. CDR3 bases: TGTGCCAGCAGCTTAGCGGGAGTAGCGGGCTACAATGAGCAGTTCTTC.

J is TRBJ1-1 and V is TRBV7-2; D is uncertain. V was trimmed by 3 bases and J by 0 bases, leaving 5 bases between them. Looked up from germline, CDR1 is SGHTA and CDR2 is FQGNSA. The CDR3 is made up of 13 amino acids. CDR3 sequence (DNA): TGTGCCAGCAGCTTCCGTATGAACACTGAAGCTTTCTTT. Protein: CASSFRMNTEAFF.

The rearrangement joins TRBV24-1 to TRBJ2-1, with D possibly matching TRBD1 (6 bases). The CDR3 runs 17 residues. Trimming stripped 4 bases from V and 6 bases from J, with 21 bases between. Per the germline V gene, CDR1 is KGHDR and CDR2 is SFDVKD. The CDR3, as DNA: TGTGCCACCAGTGAGATGACAGACAGCGCCAGGGGCAATGAGCAGTTCTTC. Residues: CATSEMTDSARGNEQFF.

This chain uses TRBV5-4 with TRBJ2-7, with TRBD2 as a possible D gene (7 bases). CDR1 is SGHNT, CDR2 YYREEE, per germline (reference sequence). The CDR3 consists of 15 residues. Trimming shortened V by 4 bases and J by 3 bases, and 17 bases separated the two germline ends. CDR3 sequence reads: CASSPQGTTLYEQYF. DNA of the CDR3: TGTGCCAGCAGCCCCCAGGGGACTACCCTCTACGAGCAGTACTTC. Variable domain in full (rest from reference TRBV5-4 and TRBJ2-7): ETGVTQSPTHLIKTRGQQVTLRCSSQSGHNTVSWYQQALGQGPQFIFQYYREEENGRGNFPPRFSGLQFPNYSSELNVNALELDDSALYLCASSPQGTTLYEQYFGPGTRLTVT.

The chain is built from TRBV27 and TRBJ1-2; maybe TRBD1 (6 bases). This CDR3 is built from 15 residues. Germline V gene sequence: CDR1 MNHEY, CDR2 SMNVEV (reference sequence). V was trimmed by 0 bases and J by 6 bases, leaving 14 bases between them. CDR3 sequence reads: CASSLSILDSNGYTF. The CDR3 region has the DNA TGTGCCAGCAGTTTATCGATCCTGGACAGCAATGGCTACACCTTC.

The rearrangement uses TRBV19 and TRBJ1-4, with D unresolved. With 7 bases removed from V and 0 bases from J, the gap between germline ends came to 3 bases. The CDR3 is made up of 12 amino acids. The germline V gene encodes CDR1 LNHDA and CDR2 SQIVND (reference sequence). In nucleotides, the CDR3 is TGTGCCAGTACTGCAACTAATGAAAAACTGTTTTTT. Amino acids: CASTATNEKLFF.

The rearrangement uses TRBV19 and TRBJ2-5; 10 nucleotides line up with TRBD1. Germline V lookup: CDR1 LNHDA, CDR2 SQIVND (reference sequence). CDR3 length: 14 residues. With V trimmed by 10 bases and J by 4 bases, 9 bases remained unmatched. The CDR3 protein is CATRSGTGAETQYF. CDR3 coding DNA: TGTGCCACAAGGTCGGGGACAGGGGCAGAGACCCAGTACTTC.

The chain couples TRBV6-5 to TRBJ2-7; 11 positions agree with TRBD1. This CDR3 is built from 15 residues. Looked up from germline, CDR1 is MNHEY and CDR2 is SVGAGI. V was clipped by 5 bases and J by 4 bases; unmatched bases: 7. The CDR3 reads CASSHGQGAGYEQYF. Written as DNA, the CDR3 is TGTGCCAGCAGTCATGGACAGGGGGCCGGGTACGAGCAGTACTTC.

The genes are TRBV6-6 and TRBJ2-7, with TRBD1 matching 7 bases. The CDR3 has 15 residues. Germline-derived CDR1 and CDR2 are MNHNY and SVGAGI (reference sequence). V gave up 2 bases and J gave up 4 bases; unmatched junction bases: 8. CDR3 coding DNA: TGTGCCAGCAGTTACATTACCGGACAGGCATACGAGCAGTACTTC. It specifies CASSYITGQAYEQYF.